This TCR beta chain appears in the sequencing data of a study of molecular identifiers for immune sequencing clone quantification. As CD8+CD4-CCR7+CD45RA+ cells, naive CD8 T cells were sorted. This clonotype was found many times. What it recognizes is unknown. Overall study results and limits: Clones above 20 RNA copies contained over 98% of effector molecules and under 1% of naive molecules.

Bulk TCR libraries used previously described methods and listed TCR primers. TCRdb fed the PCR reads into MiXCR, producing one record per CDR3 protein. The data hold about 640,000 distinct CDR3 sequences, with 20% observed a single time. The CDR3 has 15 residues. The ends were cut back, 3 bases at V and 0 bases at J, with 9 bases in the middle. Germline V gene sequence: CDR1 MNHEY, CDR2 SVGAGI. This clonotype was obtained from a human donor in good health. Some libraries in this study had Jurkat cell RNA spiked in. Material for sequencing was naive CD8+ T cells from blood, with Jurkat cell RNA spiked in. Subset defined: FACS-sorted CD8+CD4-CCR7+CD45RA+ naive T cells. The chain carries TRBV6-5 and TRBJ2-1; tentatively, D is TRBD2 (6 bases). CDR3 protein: CASSYGGSSYNEQFF. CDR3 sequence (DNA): TGTGCCAGCAGTTATGGGGGGAGCTCCTACAATGAGCAGTTCTTC.